This is a list of T cell receptor beta chains from one sample in a study of PD-1 blockade in mismatch repair-deficient tumors. Libraries were prepared by immunoSEQ multiplex PCR; TCRdb keeps only in-frame clonotypes and omits some of them. This table holds some 110,000 clones, 60% to 85% found once. This material consisted of peripheral blood, taken just over 59 weeks after starting pembrolizumab. All receptors derive from an adult with mismatch repair-deficient cancer. Each CDR3 is given with its conserved first and last residue. Each record gives: J gene, D gene, clone size, V gene, CDR3 protein, CDR3 DNA. D genes are given only for firm matches. Clone sizes are given selectively: once, few, many, or a class where the clone is expanded.

J: TRBJ2-7
D: TRBD2
size: -
V: TRBV29-1
CDR3: CSAGLALNEQYF
DNA: TGCAGCGCGGGACTAGCGCTTAACGAGCAGTACTTC

J: TRBJ2-7
D: -
size: -
V: TRBV12-2
CDR3: CASRLKNSGRRSGMQQYF
DNA: TGTGCAAGTCGCTTAAAGAATAGCGGGAGGAGGTCCGGAATGCAGCAGTACTTC

J: TRBJ2-7
D: TRBD1
size: once
V: TRBV5-5
CDR3: CASSLVRDRAHEQYF
DNA: TGTGCCAGCAGCTTGGTCCGGGACAGGGCCCACGAGCAGTACTTC

J: TRBJ1-1
D: -
size: -
V: TRBV6-1
CDR3: CASSEARGFMNTEAFF
DNA: TGTGCCAGCAGTGAAGCAAGAGGGTTCATGAACACTGAAGCTTTCTTT

J: TRBJ2-5
D: -
size: once
V: TRBV14
CDR3: CASSPGVETQYF
DNA: TGTGCCAGCAGCCCGGGGGTAGAGACCCAGTACTTC

J: TRBJ2-7
D: -
size: -
V: TRBV19
CDR3: CASSISGGASYEQYF
DNA: TGTGCCAGTAGTATCTCAGGTGGGGCCTCCTACGAGCAGTACTTC

J: TRBJ2-7
D: -
size: -
V: TRBV7-9
CDR3: CASTPASEQYF
DNA: TGTGCCAGCACCCCCGCCTCCGAGCAGTACTTC

J: TRBJ2-7
D: -
size: -
V: TRBV5-5
CDR3: CASSRRQGMGVDEQYF
DNA: TGTGCCAGCAGCCGACGCCAGGGGATGGGAGTAGACGAGCAGTACTTC

J: TRBJ2-4
D: TRBD1
size: -
V: TRBV7-2
CDR3: CASSLAGTGIAKNIQYF
DNA: TGTGCCAGCAGCTTAGCGGGGACAGGAATAGCCAAAAACATTCAGTACTTC

J: TRBJ1-1
D: TRBD1
size: -
V: TRBV6-1
CDR3: CASRSQGALNTEAFF
DNA: TGTGCCAGCAGATCACAGGGGGCACTGAACACTGAAGCTTTCTTT

J: TRBJ2-7
D: -
size: -
V: TRBV19
CDR3: CASSMGAVEQYF
DNA: TGTGCCAGTAGTATGGGTGCCGTTGAGCAGTACTTC

J: TRBJ2-1
D: -
size: -
V: TRBV2
CDR3: CASRTQASSYNEQFF
DNA: TGTGCCAGCAGAACGCAGGCAAGCTCCTACAATGAGCAGTTCTTC

J: TRBJ1-1
D: -
size: -
V: TRBV6-1
CDR3: CASTETGRLEAFF
DNA: TGTGCCAGCACCGAGACAGGCCGTCTTGAAGCTTTCTTT

J: TRBJ2-1
D: -
size: -
V: TRBV18
CDR3: CASSRGMNNEQFF
DNA: TGTGCCAGCTCACGCGGGATGAACAATGAGCAGTTCTTC

J: TRBJ2-3
D: -
size: -
V: TRBV6-5
CDR3: CASSYREHTDTQYF
DNA: TGTGCCAGCAGTTACCGGGAACACACAGATACGCAGTATTTT

J: TRBJ2-3
D: -
size: -
V: TRBV5-1
CDR3: CASSSQGWTTDTQYF
DNA: TGCGCCAGCAGCTCACAGGGTTGGACCACAGATACGCAGTATTTT

J: TRBJ2-5
D: -
size: -
V: TRBV7-9
CDR3: CASSLATVQETQYF
DNA: TGTGCCAGCAGCTTAGCGACTGTACAAGAGACCCAGTACTTC

J: TRBJ2-1
D: TRBD2
size: -
V: TRBV10-1
CDR3: CASSDPTGRGYNEQFF
DNA: TGCGCCAGCAGTGACCCTACCGGGAGGGGCTACAATGAGCAGTTCTTC

J: TRBJ2-6
D: -
size: -
V: TRBV30
CDR3: CAWGGGSGANVLTF
DNA: TGTGCCTGGGGAGGCGGGTCGGGGGCCAACGTCCTGACTTTC

J: TRBJ1-1
D: -
size: -
V: TRBV4-1
CDR3: CASSQDLGSEAFF
DNA: TGCGCCAGCAGCCAAGATCTCGGCTCTGAAGCTTTCTTT

J: TRBJ1-2
D: -
size: -
V: TRBV2
CDR3: CASSAGTPPDGYTF
DNA: TGTGCCAGCAGTGCCGGGACGCCCCCGGATGGCTACACCTTC

J: TRBJ1-4
D: -
size: -
V: TRBV25-1
CDR3: CASSEFGNRVVAKLFF
DNA: TGTGCCAGCAGTGAATTCGGGAACAGGGTCGTTGCAAAACTGTTTTTT

J: TRBJ2-1
D: -
size: -
V: TRBV5-3
CDR3: CASSRDANEQFF
DNA: TGTGCCAGCAGCCGGGACGCCAATGAGCAGTTCTTC

J: TRBJ2-2
D: TRBD1
size: -
V: TRBV7-9
CDR3: CASRRTGRNTGELFF
DNA: TGTGCCAGCAGAAGGACAGGGAGGAACACCGGGGAGCTGTTTTTT

J: TRBJ2-5
D: TRBD1
size: -
V: TRBV2
CDR3: CARHHPGQGVYQETQYF
DNA: TGTGCCAGGCATCACCCGGGACAGGGGGTGTACCAAGAGACCCAGTACTTC

J: TRBJ2-3
D: -
size: -
V: TRBV4-2
CDR3: CASRNQIGTDTQYF
DNA: TGTGCCAGCAGGAACCAAATAGGCACAGATACGCAGTATTTT

J: TRBJ2-7
D: TRBD1
size: -
V: TRBV11-2
CDR3: CASRLRQGAYEQYF
DNA: TGTGCCAGCAGACTTCGACAGGGGGCCTACGAGCAGTACTTC

J: TRBJ2-7
D: -
size: -
V: TRBV13
CDR3: CASSFNRRGVYEQYF
DNA: TGTGCCAGCAGCTTTAATCGCAGGGGGGTCTACGAGCAGTACTTC

J: TRBJ2-3
D: -
size: -
V: TRBV28
CDR3: CASRYRTPRFTTDTQYF
DNA: TGTGCCAGCAGATACCGGACACCCCGATTTACCACAGATACGCAGTATTTT

J: TRBJ1-1
D: -
size: -
V: TRBV7-2
CDR3: CASSPAYTEAFF
DNA: TGTGCCAGCAGCCCCGCCTACACTGAAGCTTTCTTT

J: TRBJ2-4
D: -
size: -
V: TRBV6-1
CDR3: CASILAELAKNIQYF
DNA: TGTGCCAGCATTTTAGCGGAACTAGCCAAAAACATTCAGTACTTC

J: TRBJ1-2
D: TRBD1
size: -
V: TRBV30
CDR3: CAWSPDRESSYTF
DNA: TGTGCCTGGAGTCCCGACAGGGAGTCAAGCTACACCTTC

J: TRBJ2-1
D: -
size: -
V: TRBV12-5
CDR3: CASGLPGRGINEQFF
DNA: TGTGCTAGTGGTCTACCGGGGCGAGGGATAAATGAGCAGTTCTTC

J: TRBJ1-1
D: -
size: -
V: TRBV19
CDR3: CASNVQEGFNTEAFF
DNA: TGTGCCAGTAACGTTCAGGAGGGGTTCAACACTGAAGCTTTCTTT

J: TRBJ2-5
D: TRBD2
size: -
V: TRBV30
CDR3: CAWSQTGGETQYF
DNA: TGTGCCTGGAGTCAGACGGGAGGAGAGACCCAGTACTTC

J: TRBJ1-1
D: TRBD1
size: -
V: TRBV4-3
CDR3: CASSQAGQGALTEAFF
DNA: TGCGCCAGCAGCCAAGCGGGACAGGGGGCGCTCACTGAAGCTTTCTTT

J: TRBJ1-1
D: -
size: -
V: TRBV7-9
CDR3: CASSLDRFMNTEAFF
DNA: TGTGCCAGCAGCTTAGACAGATTCATGAACACTGAAGCTTTCTTT

J: TRBJ1-1
D: -
size: -
V: TRBV25-1
CDR3: CASSLMAEAFF
DNA: TGTGCCAGCAGTTTAATGGCAGAAGCTTTCTTT

J: TRBJ2-7
D: TRBD2
size: -
V: TRBV2
CDR3: CARGTSGSREQYF
DNA: TGTGCCAGGGGAACTAGCGGGAGCCGCGAGCAGTACTTC

J: TRBJ1-3
D: -
size: -
V: TRBV6-1
CDR3: CASSEAEPRNTIYF
DNA: TGTGCCAGCAGTGAAGCTGAGCCGAGAAACACCATATATTTT

J: TRBJ2-7
D: -
size: -
V: TRBV7-6
CDR3: CASSLEEGRYEQYF
DNA: TGTGCCAGCAGCTTAGAGGAGGGCCGCTACGAGCAGTACTTC

J: TRBJ2-3
D: -
size: -
V: TRBV7-2
CDR3: CASSLAGNTQYF
DNA: TGTGCCAGCAGCTTAGCGGGAAATACGCAGTATTTT

J: TRBJ1-2
D: -
size: -
V: TRBV27
CDR3: CASRLAANYGYTF
DNA: TGTGCCAGCAGGTTGGCGGCTAACTATGGCTACACCTTC

J: TRBJ2-7
D: TRBD2
size: -
V: TRBV7-8
CDR3: CASSLGGVSGAYEQYF
DNA: TGTGCCAGCAGCTTAGGGGGTGTTAGCGGGGCCTACGAGCAGTACTTC

J: TRBJ2-1
D: TRBD2
size: -
V: TRBV9
CDR3: CASSVGGRVYNEQFF
DNA: TGTGCCAGCAGCGTAGGCGGGAGGGTATACAATGAGCAGTTCTTC

J: TRBJ1-2
D: -
size: -
V: TRBV30
CDR3: CAWWGGTSNYGYTF
DNA: TGTGCCTGGTGGGGAGGGACCAGTAACTATGGCTACACCTTC

J: TRBJ2-1
D: -
size: -
V: TRBV6-5
CDR3: CASSYSTRSSYNEQFF
DNA: TGTGCCAGCAGTTACTCGACACGAAGCTCCTACAATGAGCAGTTCTTC

J: TRBJ2-5
D: TRBD2
size: -
V: TRBV5-4
CDR3: CASSFSGRAETQYF
DNA: TGTGCCAGCAGCTTTAGCGGGAGAGCTGAGACCCAGTACTTC

J: TRBJ2-1
D: TRBD2
size: -
V: TRBV5-1
CDR3: CASFGTSPYNEQFF
DNA: TGCGCCTCCTTTGGGACTAGCCCCTACAATGAGCAGTTCTTC

J: TRBJ1-5
D: -
size: few
V: TRBV7-2
CDR3: CASSLEEGQPQHF
DNA: TGTGCCAGCAGCTTAGAAGAGGGTCAGCCCCAGCATTTT

J: TRBJ1-2
D: -
size: -
V: TRBV7-2
CDR3: CASSLAGGFEGYTF
DNA: TGTGCCAGCAGCTTAGCAGGGGGTTTTGAGGGCTACACCTTC

J: TRBJ2-5
D: TRBD2
size: -
V: TRBV7-7
CDR3: CASAKGTSGSGGETQYF
DNA: TGTGCTAGCGCAAAAGGGACTAGCGGGAGTGGCGGGGAGACCCAGTACTTC

J: TRBJ1-4
D: -
size: -
V: TRBV6-1
CDR3: CASSGVDRGGEKLFF
DNA: TGTGCCAGCAGTGGGGTTGATAGGGGTGGTGAAAAACTGTTTTTT

J: TRBJ2-7
D: TRBD2
size: -
V: TRBV7-2
CDR3: CASSLRLAGYEQYF
DNA: TGTGCCAGCAGCTTAAGACTAGCGGGATACGAGCAGTACTTC

J: TRBJ2-2
D: -
size: -
V: TRBV13
CDR3: CASSRLTGELFF
DNA: TGTGCCAGCAGCAGATTAACCGGGGAGCTGTTTTTT

J: TRBJ1-1
D: -
size: -
V: TRBV7-8
CDR3: CASSKEAFF
DNA: TGTGCCAGCAGCAAAGAAGCTTTCTTT

J: TRBJ2-7
D: -
size: -
V: TRBV9
CDR3: CASSVAQGPPYEQYF
DNA: TGTGCCAGCAGCGTAGCCCAGGGTCCCCCCTACGAGCAGTACTTC

J: TRBJ2-3
D: TRBD2
size: -
V: TRBV7-2
CDR3: CASSLGREYPQYF
DNA: TGTGCCAGCAGCTTAGGGCGGGAGTACCCGCAGTATTTT

J: TRBJ2-7
D: TRBD1
size: -
V: TRBV5-1
CDR3: CASSLNSGTGLYEQYF
DNA: TGCGCCAGCAGCTTAAACTCAGGGACAGGCTTATACGAGCAGTACTTC